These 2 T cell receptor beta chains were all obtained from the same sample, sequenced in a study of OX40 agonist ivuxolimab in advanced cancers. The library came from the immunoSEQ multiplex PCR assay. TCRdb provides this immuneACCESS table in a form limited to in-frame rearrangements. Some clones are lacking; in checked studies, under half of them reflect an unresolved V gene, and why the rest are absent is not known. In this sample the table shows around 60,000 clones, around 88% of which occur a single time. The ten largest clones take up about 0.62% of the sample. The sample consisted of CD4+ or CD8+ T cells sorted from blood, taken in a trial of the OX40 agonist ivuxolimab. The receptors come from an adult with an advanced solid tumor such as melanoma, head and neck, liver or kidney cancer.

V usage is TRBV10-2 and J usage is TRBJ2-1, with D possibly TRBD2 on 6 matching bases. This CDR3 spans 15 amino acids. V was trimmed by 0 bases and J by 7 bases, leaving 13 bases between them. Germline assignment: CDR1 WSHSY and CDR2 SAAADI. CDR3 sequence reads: CASSESGGTANEQFF. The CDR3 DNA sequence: TGCGCCAGCAGTGAGTCAGGAGGGACGGCTAATGAGCAGTTCTTC.

The CDR3 sequence: CASRGFGMGSDNSPLHF. The DNA for the CDR3 is TGTGCCAGCAGAGGATTTGGGATGGGCAGTGATAATTCACCCCTCCACTTT. The J gene is TRBJ1-6, the V gene TRBV11-2; D remains ambiguous. From germline, CDR1 is SGHAT and CDR2 FQNNGV. The CDR3 consists of 17 residues. V was clipped by 6 bases and J by 5 bases, with 20 bases between them.